This T cell receptor (beta chain) was retrieved from a study of CD8+ T cells in alopecia areata. Regarding the study as a whole: Normal skin's resident alphabeta T cells are sequenced alongside lesional scalp T cells. Elevated clonality characterized lesional scalp relative to normal scalp, particularly in alopecia totalis/universalis.

The CDR3 covers 15 residues. The ends were cut back, 1 base at V and 7 bases at J, with 14 bases in the middle. Germline lookup yields CDR1 GTSNPN and CDR2 SVGIG (reference sequence). This clone was counted a few times. Its antigen is not known. PBMCs provided sorted CD4+ and CD8+ T cells. It was cDNA, reverse transcribed from extracted RNA, that served as the sequencing template. The data were produced by immunoSEQ multiplex PCR, yet TCRdb's version contains in-frame clones alone and is incomplete. The data show about 140,000 clones, about 60% seen once. The sample consisted of CD4+ T cells sorted from blood, taken at week 0. The receptor comes from a human donor with alopecia areata. J is TRBJ1-6 and V is TRBV30; weak D call: TRBD1 (6 bases). CDR3 sequence reads: CAWSGRTALNSPLHF. In DNA form, the CDR3 reads TGTGCCTGGAGTGGCCGGACAGCCCTAAATTCACCCCTCCACTTT.